This TCR beta chain was observed in a study of CXCR3-negative and CXCR3-positive naive CD8 T cells. General study points: The TRBV-TRBJ usage of naive CXCR3-negative and CXCR3-positive cells was similar, but that of memory cells differed. Against CXCR3-negative naive cells, CXCR3-positive naive cells showed more hydrophobic TRB CDR3s. TCR interaction strength was inferred from TRB CDR3 physicochemistry, as CD5 matched across naive subsets. For memory CD8+ cells diversity was much lower, but both naive subsets had comparably high diversity.

On this clonotype itself: The antigen is not known.

This CDR3 contains 15 residues. Germline V gene data show CDR1 as PRHDT and CDR2 as FYEKMQ (reference sequence). The libraries of TRB cDNA were prepared using 5' RACE with UMI labels. TCRdb reanalyzed the 5' RACE reads, giving one entry per CDR3 protein sequence and no DNA. This repertoire includes approximately 140,000 distinct CDR3 sequences. Definition of naive CD8+ T cells rested on a CD45RO-CCR7+CD27+CD95- profile. What was sequenced was naive CXCR3+ CD8+ T cells from blood. Subset noted: CD45RO-CCR7+CD27+CD95- naive CD8+ T cells expressing CXCR3 (TNR3+). This TCR was sampled from a human donor in good health. Some clones in this sample may be carry-over from other donors' samples. This chain joins TRBV13 and TRBJ1-1; the D gene TCRdb calls, TRBD1, cannot be checked with no DNA. CDR3 sequence reads: CASSLGTEGLTEAFF.